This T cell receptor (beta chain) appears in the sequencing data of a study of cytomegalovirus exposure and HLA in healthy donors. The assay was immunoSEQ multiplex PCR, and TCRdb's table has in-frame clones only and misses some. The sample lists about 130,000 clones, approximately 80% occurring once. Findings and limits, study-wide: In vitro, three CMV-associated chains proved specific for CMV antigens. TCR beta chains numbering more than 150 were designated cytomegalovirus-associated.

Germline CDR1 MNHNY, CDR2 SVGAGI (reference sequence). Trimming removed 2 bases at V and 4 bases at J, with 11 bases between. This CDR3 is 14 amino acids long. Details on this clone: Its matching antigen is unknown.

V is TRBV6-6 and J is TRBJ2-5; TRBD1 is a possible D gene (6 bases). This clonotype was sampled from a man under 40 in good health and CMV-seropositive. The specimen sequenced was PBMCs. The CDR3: CASSYAGVIETQYF. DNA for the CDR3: TGTGCCAGCAGTTACGCAGGGGTGATAGAGACCCAGTACTTC.